This T cell receptor beta chain was recovered during a study of cytomegalovirus exposure and HLA in healthy donors. General observations from the study: CMV antigen specificity was confirmed in vitro for a few CMV-associated chains. The records held CMV serostatus as the only immune exposure information. TCR beta V- and J-gene trimming was later associated with a missense DCLRE1C variant. Earlier analysis found most TCR beta V segments productive about 87% or about 30% of the time.

This clone was observed once. Its cognate antigen is unknown. PCR amplification relied on 60 Vbeta primers (plus 13 Jbeta primers). The method was immunoSEQ multiplex PCR; TCRdb's version includes in-frame clones alone and lacks a portion of them. In the table there are approximately 100,000 clones, over 60% of which are singletons. Sequencing input: PBMCs. This TCR came from a man aged 30-40 years in good health and CMV-seronegative.

The CDR3 DNA reads as TGCAGCGTTGAGACGACAGGGATTGGAGAGACCCAGTACTTC. Its translation is CSVETTGIGETQYF. This rearrangement joins TRBV29-1 to TRBJ2-5; 7 bases align to TRBD1. The CDR3 loop spans 14 amino acids. Trimming took 3 bases from V and 4 from J; bases not matched to a gene: 8. Germline CDR1 reads SQVTM; CDR2 reads ANQGSEA.